This entry lists 22 T cell receptor beta chains sequenced from one sample in a study of T cell responses to AZD1222 COVID-19 vaccine. Produced via immunoSEQ multiplex PCR; TCRdb's table is partial and in-frame only. This table holds fewer than 110,000 clones, around 87% found once. Here the sequenced sample was peripheral blood, taken 28 days after the second AZD1222 dose. These receptor sequences come from an adult who received the AZD1222 COVID-19 vaccine.

J is TRBJ2-1 and V is TRBV7-9; no clear D. Germline V gene data show CDR1 as SEHNR and CDR2 as FQNEAQ (reference sequence). V shed 1 base and J shed 10 bases, with 8 bases lying between them. CDR3 length: 12 residues. The CDR3 nucleotides read TGTGCCAGCAGCTTAGGTACGAGCGAGCAGTTCTTC. Translation gives CASSLGTSEQFF.

The chain links TRBV24-1 to TRBJ2-5; D is tentatively TRBD1 or TRBD2 (6 bases each). CDR1 is KGHDR and CDR2 is SFDVKD in the germline V gene. The CDR3 sequence is 15 residues long. Trimming shortened V by 6 bases and J by 5 bases, and 18 bases separated the two germline ends. CDR3 coding DNA: TGTGCCACCAGTAACCCGGGGGCGTACGGGGAGACCCAGTACTTC. Its protein is CATSNPGAYGETQYF.

The rearrangement joins TRBV7-9 to TRBJ1-6; no definite D call. From germline, CDR1 is SEHNR and CDR2 FQNEAQ (reference sequence). The CDR3 loop spans 12 amino acids. Trimming took 3 bases from V and 6 from J, leaving 3 bases between them. The CDR3 region has the DNA TGTGCCAGCAGCTTCGCTAATTCACCCCTCCACTTT. It encodes CASSFANSPLHF.

The chain employs TRBV27 and TRBJ1-1, with D uncertain. Germline V gene data show CDR1 as MNHEY and CDR2 as SMNVEV (reference sequence). The V end was cut by 3 bases, the J end by 5 bases, with 10 bases between. CDR3 length equals 13 residues. The chain's CDR3 is CASSLLGMTEAFF. CDR3 nucleotides: TGTGCCAGCAGTTTGTTAGGAATGACTGAAGCTTTCTTT.

The chain's CDR3 is CASSSRQGSYEQYF. The CDR3 bases are TGTGCCAGCAGCTCCCGACAGGGCTCCTACGAGCAGTACTTC. The chain joins TRBV7-8 to TRBJ2-7, with 7 bases matching TRBD1. CDR3 length equals 14 residues. V shed 4 bases, J shed 0 bases, and the junction held 3 bases outside the gene matches. CDR1 and CDR2 (germline): SGHVS, FQNEAQ. Based on the CDR3 plus reference TRBV7-8 and TRBJ2-7, the full variable domain is GAGVSQSPRYKVAKRGQDVALRCDPISGHVSLFWYQQALGQGPEFLTYFQNEAQLDKSGLPSDRFFAERPEGSVSTLKIQRTQQEDSAVYLCASSSRQGSYEQYFGPGTRLTVT.

V usage is TRBV19 and J usage is TRBJ1-2; 9 nucleotides agree with TRBD1. This CDR3 region has 14 residues. V was pared by 6 bases and J by 7 bases, with 9 bases of the junction left unmatched. Germline V gives CDR1 LNHDA, CDR2 SQIVND (reference sequence). The DNA of the CDR3 is TGTGCCAGTAGAAGGGACAGGGAGGGCGGTGGCTACACCTTC. This translates into CASRRDREGGGYTF.

V is TRBV6-5 and J is TRBJ1-1; a weak D match, TRBD1 (6 bases). Germline values: CDR1 MNHEY, CDR2 SVGAGI. Deletions cut 6 bases from V and 5 bases from J, with 19 bases between. The length of the CDR3 is 15 residues. The CDR3 is CASSSRSGVLTEAFF. The CDR3 bases are TGTGCCAGCAGCTCGCGATCAGGGGTTTTGACTGAAGCTTTCTTT.

V gene TRBV29-1 combines with J gene TRBJ1-4, with D possibly being TRBD1 (6 bases). The V and J ends lost 3 bases and 8 bases respectively, with 22 bases between them. This CDR3 region has 16 residues. CDR1 is SQVTM and CDR2 is ANQGSEA in the germline V gene. The CDR3 DNA is TGCAGCGTTGATGGGCAGGGGTTGGGAGAGGGGGAAAAACTGTTTTTT. Encoded protein: CSVDGQGLGEGEKLFF.

This chain uses TRBV7-9 with TRBJ1-2; no reliable D call. Germline CDR1 reads SEHNR; CDR2 reads FQNEAQ (reference sequence). This CDR3 is built from 12 residues. V lost 4 bases and J lost 5, with 8 bases in between. This CDR3 reads CASSSWGYGYTF. CDR3 nucleotides: TGTGCCAGCAGCTCCTGGGGATATGGCTACACCTTC.

The genes are TRBV4-3 and TRBJ2-3; TRBD1 matches at 7 bases. With V trimmed by 0 bases and J by 1 base, 7 bases remained unmatched. Germline loops: CDR1 LGHNA, CDR2 YSLEER. This CDR3 contains 17 residues. The CDR3 nucleotides are TGCGCCAGCAGCCAAGAGGCGACAGGGTTGGGCACAGATACGCAGTATTTT. Its translation: CASSQEATGLGTDTQYF.

This clone appeared once. The J gene is TRBJ1-4, the V gene TRBV9, with D perhaps matching TRBD1 (5 bases). The ends were cut back, 4 bases at V and 8 bases at J, with 9 bases in the middle. Germline V lookup: CDR1 SGDLS, CDR2 YYNGEE. The CDR3 has 12 residues. The CDR3 loop is CASSSEGEKLFF. The DNA for the CDR3 is TGTGCCAGCAGCTCAGAGGGGGAAAAACTGTTTTTT.

CDR3 amino acids: CASSLGRAYEQYF. The CDR3 nucleotides are TGTGCCAGCAGTTTGGGCAGGGCGTACGAGCAGTACTTC. The V and J genes are TRBV12-3 or TRBV12-4 and TRBJ2-7, with a possible D match to TRBD1 (5 bases). The CDR3 is 13 residues long. Deletions cut 3 bases from V and 4 bases from J, with 10 bases between.

The V gene is TRBV9, the J gene TRBJ1-5; TRBD1 aligns across 7 bases. J lost 2 bases, V lost 3 bases, and 5 bases had no gene match. CDR3 size: 15 residues. Germline V lookup: CDR1 SGDLS, CDR2 YYNGEE. CDR3 nucleotide sequence: TGTGCCAGCAGCGCCTCCGGGACAGGCAATCAGCCCCAGCATTTT. As protein: CASSASGTGNQPQHF.

The V and J genes are TRBV28 and TRBJ2-7; the match to TRBD2 covers 12 bases. Germline CDR1 reads MDHEN; CDR2 reads SYDVKM. Unmatched junction bases numbered 3, after V lost 6 bases and J lost 3 bases. The CDR3 runs to 14 residues. CDR3: CASSKTSGSYEQYF. The CDR3 DNA reads TGTGCCAGCAGCAAGACTAGCGGGAGCTACGAGCAGTACTTC.

The chain recombines TRBV5-6 with TRBJ2-2; the match to TRBD2 covers 7 bases. The CDR3 runs 16 residues. Germline values: CDR1 SGHDT, CDR2 YYEEEE. The junction had 12 bases not matched to a gene; V was cut back by 6 bases and J by 4 bases. In nucleotides, the CDR3 is TGTGCCAGCACCTTCCTAGCGGACGCTAGCACCGGGGAGCTGTTTTTT. Protein product: CASTFLADASTGELFF. The full variable domain, with the rest looked up from reference TRBV5-6 and TRBJ2-2, is DAGVTQSPTHLIKTRGQQVTLRCSPKSGHDTVSWYQQALGQGPQFIFQYYEEEERQRGNFPDRFSGHQFPNYSSELNVNALLLGDSALYLCASTFLADASTGELFFGEGSRLTVL.

V gene TRBV4-2 combines with J gene TRBJ2-7, with 8 bases matching TRBD2. Losses at the gene ends were 6 bases for V and 1 base for J; bases not matched to a gene: 8. CDR1 and CDR2 (germline): LGHNA, YNFKEQ. This CDR3 is built from 15 residues. The CDR3, as DNA: TGTGCCAGCAGGGCGATAGCGGGATCTTCCTACGAGCAGTACTTC. It yields the protein CASRAIAGSSYEQYF.

V gene TRBV5-6 combines with J gene TRBJ1-5; the match to TRBD1 covers 7 bases. The CDR3 runs to 17 residues. V gave up 4 bases and J gave up 5 bases; unmatched junction bases: 15. In germline, CDR1 is SGHDT, CDR2 YYEEEE. CDR3 nucleotide sequence: TGTGCCAGCAGCCTGACGGACTGGACAGGAGCGGATCAGCCCCAGCATTTT. It is translated as CASSLTDWTGADQPQHF.

This clone was seen once. V gene TRBV4-3 combines with J gene TRBJ2-1; D unclear. In germline, CDR1 is LGHNA, CDR2 YSLEER. The CDR3 spans 16 residues. The V gene lost 3 bases and the J gene lost 0 bases, with 12 bases spanning the gap. The CDR3 loop reads CASSQEIPSSYNEQFF. The DNA of the CDR3 is TGCGCCAGCAGCCAGGAGATCCCGAGCTCCTACAATGAGCAGTTCTTC.

The chain carries TRBV28 and TRBJ2-7, with 7 bases fitting TRBD2. The CDR3 is made up of 12 amino acids. From germline, CDR1 is MDHEN and CDR2 SYDVKM. V lost 3 bases to trimming and J lost 7 bases; unmatched junction nucleotides: 3. CDR3 in DNA: TGTGCCAGCAGTTTGCGGGGGTGGGAGCAGTACTTC. Amino acids: CASSLRGWEQYF.

The CDR3 protein is CATHGLAGGQETQYF. The CDR3 nucleotides read TGTGCCACCCACGGACTAGCGGGAGGGCAAGAGACCCAGTACTTC. V gene TRBV6-5 combines with J gene TRBJ2-5; TRBD2 matches at 15 bases. The CDR3 covers 15 residues. CDR1 MNHEY and CDR2 SVGAGI come from the germline V gene. V lost 10 bases, J lost 2 bases, and 5 bases stayed unmatched.

The rearrangement uses TRBV14 and TRBJ2-5; either TRBD1 or TRBD2 may fit D (5 bases each). The length of the CDR3 is 14 residues. V was shortened by 5 bases and J by 7 bases, with 17 bases between the two germline ends. Germline CDR1 SGHDN, CDR2 FVKESK. Here the CDR3 DNA reads TGTGCCAGCAGCTACCGGGACCCCGGCGGGACCCAGTACTTC. This encodes CASSYRDPGGTQYF.

The sample holds a few counts of this clone. This chain links TRBV6-5 with TRBJ1-2; no reliable D call. Germline V gives CDR1 MNHEY, CDR2 SVGAGI. CDR3 size: 14 residues. Trimming stripped 0 bases from V and 7 bases from J, with 12 bases between. The CDR3 region has the DNA TGTGCCAGCAGTTACTCGAGAATGTTTCTTGGCTACACCTTC. Translation gives CASSYSRMFLGYTF.